The clone carrying this T cell receptor (beta chain) has only one observation. Its antigen is unknown. This sample was included in a study of CD8 T cells in Susac syndrome. Study findings and constraints: The TCR sequencing and HLA analysis in the study involved a relatively small number of individuals, as the study acknowledged.

The V end lost 0 bases, the J end lost 6 bases, and 7 bases lay between the germline ends. Germline V gene sequence: CDR1 SGDLS, CDR2 YYNGEE. There are 14 residues in the CDR3. Reverse transcription of about 0.5 to 1 ug RNA was carried out with random hexamers. TCR beta CDR3 was amplified by immunoSEQ multiplex PCR. This amplification extended across 54 Vbeta and 13 Jbeta segments. One entry per CDR3 protein results from TCRdb running MiXCR on the immunoSEQ multiplex PCR reads. This table has 200,000 to 250,000 distinct CDR3 sequences, more than 85% appearing once. The gene calls are TRBV9 and TRBJ1-6; no clear D. The sequenced material came from CD4+ T cells from PBMCs. The clonotype originates from a human donor with multiple sclerosis. The CDR3 DNA is TGTGCCAGCAGCGTAGAGCAGGTTAATTCACCCCTCCACTTT. Translation: CASSVEQVNSPLHF.